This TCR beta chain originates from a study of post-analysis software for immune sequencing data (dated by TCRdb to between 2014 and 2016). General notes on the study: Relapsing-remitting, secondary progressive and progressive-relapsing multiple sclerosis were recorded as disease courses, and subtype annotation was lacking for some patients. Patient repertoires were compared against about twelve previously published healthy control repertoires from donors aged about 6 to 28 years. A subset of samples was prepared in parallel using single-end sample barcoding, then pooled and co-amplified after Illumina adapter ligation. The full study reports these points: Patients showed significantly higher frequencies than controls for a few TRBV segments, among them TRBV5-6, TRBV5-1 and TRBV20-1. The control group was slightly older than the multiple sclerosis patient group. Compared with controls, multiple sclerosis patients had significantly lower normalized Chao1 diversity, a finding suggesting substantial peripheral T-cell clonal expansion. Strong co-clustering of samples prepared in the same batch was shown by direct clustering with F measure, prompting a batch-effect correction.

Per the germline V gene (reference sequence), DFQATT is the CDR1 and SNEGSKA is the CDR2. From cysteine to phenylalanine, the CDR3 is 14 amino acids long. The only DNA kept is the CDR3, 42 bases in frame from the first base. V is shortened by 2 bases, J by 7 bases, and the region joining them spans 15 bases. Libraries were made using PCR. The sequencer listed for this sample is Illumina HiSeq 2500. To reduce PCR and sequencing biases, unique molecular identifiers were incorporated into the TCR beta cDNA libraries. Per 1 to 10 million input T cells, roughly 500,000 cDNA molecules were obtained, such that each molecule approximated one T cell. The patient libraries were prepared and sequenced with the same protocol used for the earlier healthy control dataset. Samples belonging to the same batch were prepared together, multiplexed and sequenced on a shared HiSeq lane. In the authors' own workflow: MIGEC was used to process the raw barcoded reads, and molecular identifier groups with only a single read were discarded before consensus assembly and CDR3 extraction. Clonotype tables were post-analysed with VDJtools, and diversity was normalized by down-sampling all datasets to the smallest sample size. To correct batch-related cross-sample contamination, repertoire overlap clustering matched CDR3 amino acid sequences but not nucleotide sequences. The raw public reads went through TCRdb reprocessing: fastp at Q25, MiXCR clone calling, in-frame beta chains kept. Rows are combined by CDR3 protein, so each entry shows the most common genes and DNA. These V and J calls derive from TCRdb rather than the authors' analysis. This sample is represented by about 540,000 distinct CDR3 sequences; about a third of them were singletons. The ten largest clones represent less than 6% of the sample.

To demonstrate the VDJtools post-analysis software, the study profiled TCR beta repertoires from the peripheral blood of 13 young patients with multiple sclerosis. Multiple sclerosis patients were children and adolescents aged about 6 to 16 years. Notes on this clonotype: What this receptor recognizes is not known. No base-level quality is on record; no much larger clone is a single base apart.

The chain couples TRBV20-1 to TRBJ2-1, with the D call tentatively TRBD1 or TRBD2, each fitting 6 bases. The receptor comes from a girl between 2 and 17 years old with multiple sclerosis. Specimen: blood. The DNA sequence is TGCAGTGCTAGACAATGGAGGGGGTGGAATGAGCAGTTCTTC. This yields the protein CSARQWRGWNEQFF.